This passage covers 21 T cell receptor beta chains from one sample sequenced in a study of T cell responses to AZD1222 COVID-19 vaccine. The data were produced by immunoSEQ multiplex PCR, yet TCRdb's version contains in-frame clones alone and is incomplete. The data contain about 180,000 clones, around 90% of them singletons. The sample in question was peripheral blood, obtained on day 0 of AZD1222 vaccination. These TCRs come from an adult in good health.

The chain employs TRBV6-1 and TRBJ2-7, with a weak D call TRBD1 (6 bases). CDR1 is MNHNS and CDR2 is SASEGT in the germline V gene. The CDR3 is 17 amino acids. The V and J ends lost 0 bases and 5 bases respectively, with 20 bases between them. The CDR3 is CASSEALLQGRKNEQYF. CDR3 DNA sequence: TGTGCCAGCAGTGAAGCCCTCCTACAGGGTCGGAAAAACGAGCAGTACTTC.

This chain joins TRBV12-3 or TRBV12-4 and TRBJ1-5, with unresolved D. This CDR3 spans 12 amino acids. Deletions cut 3 bases from V and 5 bases from J, with 5 bases between. The CDR3 DNA sequence: TGTGCCAGCAGTTTTCCCCATCAGCCCCAGCATTTT. It yields the protein CASSFPHQPQHF.

The chain carries TRBV10-3 and TRBJ2-1, with TRBD2 as a possible D gene (5 bases). The CDR3 length is 14 residues. Germline assignment: CDR1 ENHRY and CDR2 SYGVKD. V was cut by 5 bases and J by 6 bases, with 14 bases left in between. The CDR3 DNA reads as TGTGCCATCAGTACCACTGGACTGGCCAATGAGCAGTTCTTC. As protein: CAISTTGLANEQFF.

The rearrangement links TRBV12-2 to TRBJ1-5; TRBD1 is the table's D call, not checked against the DNA. TRBV12-2 is a pseudogene locus. The CDR3 covers 14 residues. The CDR3 DNA reads TGTGCAAGTCGCTTAGCAGGGGTCAATCAGCCCCAGCATTTT. Translation: CASRLAGVNQPQHF.

The chain combines TRBV9 with TRBJ2-3, with 10 bases fitting TRBD2. The germline gives CDR1 SGDLS, CDR2 YYNGEE. With V trimmed by 4 bases and J by 1 base, 6 bases remained unmatched. The CDR3 loop spans 16 amino acids. In DNA form, the CDR3 reads TGTGCCAGCAGCCCTTACAGCGGGAGGGGCACAGATACGCAGTATTTT. Encoded protein: CASSPYSGRGTDTQYF.

The chain couples TRBV7-8 to TRBJ2-7; no firm D call. Trimming pared 2 bases from V and 2 bases from J, leaving 7 bases between. Germline CDR1 reads SGHVS; CDR2 reads FQNEAQ. The CDR3 runs 13 residues. The CDR3 protein is CASSLLSTYEQYF. As DNA, the CDR3 is TGTGCCAGCAGCTTACTGTCAACCTACGAGCAGTACTTC.

This clone has more than one count but fewer than ten. This sequence joins TRBV28 and TRBJ1-3; D not resolved. V shed 1 base and J shed 4 bases, with 5 bases lying between them. The CDR3 has 13 residues. Germline assignment: CDR1 MDHEN and CDR2 SYDVKM. The CDR3 loop is CASSLLQGNTIYF. The CDR3 bases are TGTGCCAGCAGTTTATTGCAGGGAAACACCATATATTTT.

The chain recombines TRBV19 with TRBJ1-2, with 9 bases aligning to TRBD1. The CDR3 has 16 residues. Trimming took 6 bases from V and 0 from J; bases not matched to a gene: 8. The germline gives CDR1 LNHDA, CDR2 SQIVND (reference sequence). CDR3 nucleotides: TGTGCCAGTAGGGGTCCGACAGGGGGGGCTAACTATGGCTACACCTTC. Amino acids: CASRGPTGGANYGYTF.

This clone was found once. The chain links TRBV7-7 to TRBJ2-1; 13 positions agree with TRBD2. The V gene's germline CDR1 is SSHAT and CDR2 FNYEAQ (reference sequence). The CDR3 contains 15 residues. The J segment lost 7 bases and the V segment lost 5 bases, leaving 5 bases of the junction unmatched. The CDR3 DNA reads TGTGCCAGCAGCCCCGGACTAGCGGGAGTAAATGAGCAGTTCTTC. Its protein is CASSPGLAGVNEQFF. Combining the CDR3 with reference TRBV7-7 and TRBJ2-1 gives the whole variable domain GAGVSQSPRYKVTKRGQDVTLRCDPISSHATLYWYQQALGQGPEFLTYFNYEAQPDKSGLPSDRFSAERPEGSISTLTIQRTEQRDSAMYRCASSPGLAGVNEQFFGPGTRLTVL.

This chain connects TRBV11-2 to TRBJ2-7, with 8 bases lining up with TRBD1. The CDR3 is 14 residues long. Unmatched junction bases numbered 5, after V lost 5 bases and J lost 2 bases. Germline V lookup: CDR1 SGHAT, CDR2 FQNNGV. The chain's CDR3 is CASSLRGQAYEQYF. CDR3 nucleotide sequence: TGTGCCAGCAGCCTTCGGGGACAGGCCTACGAGCAGTACTTC.

The chain links TRBV5-1 to TRBJ2-7, with 12 bases that match TRBD2. The length of the CDR3 is 16 residues. The V gene's germline CDR1 is SGHRS and CDR2 YFSETQ. V trimming: 0 bases; J trimming: 8 bases; junction bases outside the gene matches: 9. The CDR3: CASSLARATSGSQQYF. The CDR3 DNA reads TGCGCCAGCAGCTTGGCAAGGGCGACTAGCGGGAGTCAGCAGTACTTC. Complete variable domain (other parts from reference TRBV5-1 and TRBJ2-7): KAGVTQTPRYLIKTRGQQVTLSCSPISGHRSVSWYQQTPGQGLQFLFEYFSETQRNKGNFPGRFSGRQFSNSRSEMNVSTLELGDSALYLCASSLARATSGSQQYFGPGTRLTVT.

V and J are TRBV5-1 and TRBJ1-5, with TRBD1 as a possible D gene (6 bases). V was trimmed by 0 bases and J by 2 bases, leaving 12 bases between them. This CDR3 contains 16 residues. The V gene's germline CDR1 is SGHRS and CDR2 YFSETQ. CDR3 nucleotide sequence: TGCGCCAGCAGCTTGGGTTGGGGGGGCGGCAATCAGCCCCAGCATTTT. This encodes CASSLGWGGGNQPQHF.

In DNA, the CDR3 is TGCGCCAGCAGCCAAGACCCCAGCGGCACCTACGAGCAGTACTTC. Protein: CASSQDPSGTYEQYF. The chain combines TRBV4-1 with TRBJ2-7; possibly TRBD2 for D (5 bases). The CDR3 extends over 15 amino acids. In germline, CDR1 is MGHRA, CDR2 YSYEKL. Trimming cost V 0 bases and J 2 bases, with 11 bases left between them.

In its sample, this clone was seen a few times. The chain links TRBV5-1 to TRBJ2-7, with 9 bases matching TRBD1. The CDR3 length is 14 residues. Germline V gene sequence: CDR1 SGHRS, CDR2 YFSETQ. Trimming took 4 bases from V and 5 from J; bases not matched to a gene: 7. The CDR3 loop is CASSVSGQGNEQYF. DNA for the CDR3: TGCGCCAGCAGCGTATCGGGACAGGGCAACGAGCAGTACTTC.

The rearrangement joins TRBV2 to TRBJ2-7; 11 bases fit TRBD2. In germline, CDR1 is SNHLY, CDR2 FYNNEI. V trimming: 5 bases; J trimming: 3 bases; junction bases outside the gene matches: 9. The CDR3 totals 16 residues. Here the CDR3 DNA reads TGTGCCAGCAGTCTACTCGCCGGACTAGCGGGCTACGAGCAGTACTTC. Translated: CASSLLAGLAGYEQYF.

The V gene is TRBV12-3 or TRBV12-4, the J gene TRBJ1-2; D is unclear. The CDR3 runs to 12 residues. Trimming removed 6 bases from V and 4 bases from J, with 9 bases in between. CDR3 residues: CASSREGYGYTF. CDR3 nucleotide sequence: TGTGCCAGCAGCCGAGAGGGCTATGGCTACACCTTC.

The chain has TRBV18 and TRBJ2-5; the D is unclear. V lost 3 bases and J 5 bases, leaving 16 bases between the germline ends. There are 15 residues in the CDR3. Germline V gene lookup returns CDR1 KGHSH and CDR2 LQKENI. The CDR3: CASSPIGSMGETQYF. Written as DNA, the CDR3 is TGTGCCAGCTCACCTATCGGGTCCATGGGGGAGACCCAGTACTTC.

V usage is TRBV7-9 and J usage is TRBJ1-2, with 7 bases lining up with TRBD1. This CDR3 is 15 amino acids long. Trimming cost V 4 bases and J 9 bases; bases outside gene matches: 14. The germline V gene has CDR1 SEHNR and CDR2 FQNEAQ (reference sequence). DNA of the CDR3: TGTGCCAGCAGCTCCCCCCGGGGAAGGGGGCCAAGCTACACCTTC. Translating it yields CASSSPRGRGPSYTF.

The chain links TRBV5-1 to TRBJ1-4; 7 positions match TRBD1. CDR3 length: 16 amino acids. Germline CDR1 and CDR2: SGHRS and YFSETQ. The V segment lost 1 base and the J segment 7 bases; nucleotides outside the gene matches: 10. CDR3: CASSLSPRDSIEKLFF. DNA for the CDR3: TGCGCCAGCAGCTTGTCCCCCAGGGACAGCATTGAAAAACTGTTTTTT.

The chain links TRBV29-1 to TRBJ2-1, with 15 bases identical to TRBD2. J lost 7 bases, V lost 1 base, and 2 bases had no gene match. The germline CDR1 and CDR2 sequences are SQVTM and ANQGSEA. This CDR3 is 15 amino acids long. CDR3 loop: CSVEGTSGRVNEQFF. The CDR3 bases are TGCAGCGTTGAAGGGACTAGCGGGAGGGTAAATGAGCAGTTCTTC.

This CDR3 reads CASSLRGAGYEQYF. In nucleotides, the CDR3 is TGCGCCAGCAGCTTAAGGGGGGCAGGCTACGAGCAGTACTTC. The V gene is TRBV5-1, the J gene TRBJ2-7, with D possibly being TRBD1 or TRBD2 (6 bases each). CDR3 size: 14 residues. CDR1 is SGHRS and CDR2 is YFSETQ in the germline V gene. Between the trimmed V and J ends, which lost 2 bases and 3 bases, there was a span of 12 bases. The full variable domain, rest sourced from reference TRBV5-1 and TRBJ2-7, is KAGVTQTPRYLIKTRGQQVTLSCSPISGHRSVSWYQQTPGQGLQFLFEYFSETQRNKGNFPGRFSGRQFSNSRSEMNVSTLELGDSALYLCASSLRGAGYEQYFGPGTRLTVT.